The 19 T cell receptor beta chains below were found in one sample sequenced in a study of Graves' ophthalmopathy and Graves' hyperthyroidism. From RNA, the CDR3 regions of TCR beta chains were amplified and sequenced. The first round was an RT-PCR with HTBI primers, and the second round was a multiplex PCR. TCRdb re-called the multiplex PCR reads through MiXCR, storing one row per CDR3 protein. The sample holds hundreds of thousands of distinct CDR3 sequences; approximately 21% are singletons and the top ten take approximately 7.7%. Sequenced material: peripheral blood. The receptor source for this set is a woman between 18 and 29 years old with stable Graves' hyperthyroidism. Some clones in this sample may be carry-over from other donors' samples.

This clonotype was recorded a few times. Since no conserved phenylalanine or tryptophan closes the CDR3, a read error is the likely cause. CDR3 coding DNA: TGCAGTGCTAGGTCCCCACAGAGGGAGAACACTGAAGCTTTCTAT. This encodes CSARSPQRENTEAFY. V and J are TRBV20-1 and TRBJ1-1; D ambiguous. Germline V gene lookup returns CDR1 DFQATT and CDR2 SNEGSKA (reference sequence). This CDR3 contains 15 residues. Trimming cost V 3 bases and J 1 base, with 15 bases left between them.

This clonotype showed up many times. The J gene is TRBJ2-5, the V gene TRBV28, with 8 bases aligning to TRBD1. The trim removed 9 bases at V and 5 bases at J, leaving 17 bases unmatched. This CDR3 is built from 16 residues. Germline V gene data show CDR1 as MDHEN and CDR2 as SYDVKM. The CDR3 nucleotides read TGTGCCAGACACGGGCGGCAGGGGGCTTCCAGGGAGACCCAGTACTTC. Translating it yields CARHGRQGASRETQYF.

This clonotype occurred many times. The chain recombines TRBV5-1 with TRBJ1-6; D not certain. Germline CDR1 is SGHRS and CDR2 is YFSETQ. The V end lost 3 bases, the J end lost 7 bases, and 11 bases lay between the germline ends. The length of the CDR3 is 14 residues. Here the CDR3 DNA reads TGCGCCAGCAGCTCCAACCGCAGGAATTCACCCCTCCACTTT. This translates into CASSSNRRNSPLHF.

This clonotype came up many times. The V gene is TRBV12-5, the J gene TRBJ2-7, with 7 nucleotides matching TRBD1. The CDR3 runs 14 residues. V lost 7 bases to trimming and J lost 5 bases; unmatched junction nucleotides: 11. Germline-derived CDR1 and CDR2 are LGHNT and FRNRAP. CDR3 DNA sequence: TGTGCTAGTGATTCATGGACAGGAGATCACGAGCAGTACTTC. Translating it yields CASDSWTGDHEQYF.

This clonotype was recorded at least ten times. V and J are TRBV2 and TRBJ2-7; no clear D gene. V lost 0 bases to trimming and J lost 6 bases, with 12 bases between them. The CDR3 is made up of 14 amino acids. Per the germline V gene, CDR1 is SNHLY and CDR2 is FYNNEI. The CDR3 DNA is TGTGCCAGCAGTGAAGCGCTAGGCACACTCGAGCAGTACTTC. Its protein is CASSEALGTLEQYF.

The rearrangement joins TRBV11-2 to TRBJ2-3; D gene ambiguous. Between the trimmed V and J ends, which lost 0 bases and 2 bases, there was a span of 9 bases. The CDR3 is 15 residues long. Germline loops: CDR1 SGHAT, CDR2 FQNNGV. The CDR3 DNA is TGTGCCAGCAGCTTAGATCAGATCTTCACAGATACGCAGTATTTT. This codes for CASSLDQIFTDTQYF.

This chain joins TRBV29-1 and TRBJ2-7, with 7 bases fitting TRBD1. The CDR3 loop spans 17 amino acids. The germline V gene has CDR1 SQVTM and CDR2 ANQGSEA. J was trimmed by 1 base and V by 1 base; bases with no gene match: 13. This chain's CDR3 is CSVEGGDRTGNSYEQYF. The CDR3 nucleotides are TGCAGCGTTGAAGGAGGGGATCGGACAGGAAATTCCTACGAGCAGTACTTC.

About this clonotype: A much bigger clone sits one base away, suggesting this may be a read error. This chain uses TRBV2 with TRBJ2-2; unclear D gene. This CDR3 has 12 residues. The V end was cut by 3 bases, the J end by 3 bases, with 2 bases between. Per the germline V gene, CDR1 is SNHLY and CDR2 is FYNNEI. CDR3 coding DNA: TGTGCCAGCAGTGACTACACCGGGGAGCTGTTTTTT. Its translation: CASSDYTGELFF.

In its sample, this clonotype was seen a few times. V and J are TRBV3-1 and TRBJ2-4, with D possibly TRBD1 on 6 matching bases. Trimming stripped 2 bases from V and 1 base from J, with 6 bases between. The CDR3 runs 14 residues. Per the germline V gene, CDR1 is LGHDT and CDR2 is YNNKEL (reference sequence). The CDR3 loop reads CASSQQGAKNIQYF. CDR3 nucleotide sequence: TGTGCCAGCAGCCAACAGGGGGCCAAAAACATTCAGTACTTC.

Ten or more counts support this clonotype. CDR3 DNA: TGTGCCAGCAGTTCCGGGGACAGAGGAAACACCATATATTTT. Protein product: CASSSGDRGNTIYF. This rearrangement joins TRBV12-3 or TRBV12-4 to TRBJ1-3; 7 bases fit TRBD1. With V trimmed by 4 bases and J by 4 bases, 4 bases remained unmatched. The CDR3 runs 14 residues.

This clonotype was seen at least ten times. The chain joins TRBV4-1 to TRBJ2-7; possibly TRBD1 or TRBD2 for D (5 bases each). CDR1 is MGHRA and CDR2 is YSYEKL in the germline V gene. This CDR3 has 13 residues. V was clipped by 0 bases and J by 3 bases, with 6 bases between them. Here the CDR3 reads CASSQDGGYEQYF. The CDR3 region has the DNA TGCGCCAGCAGCCAAGATGGGGGCTACGAGCAGTACTTC.

This clonotype has a count of ten or more. The rearrangement uses TRBV5-1 and TRBJ2-2; no clear D gene. The V end lost 5 bases, the J end lost 0 bases, and 11 bases lay between the germline ends. The CDR3 spans 15 residues. Germline CDR1 is SGHRS and CDR2 is YFSETQ. Here the CDR3 reads CASRPTGTNTGELFF. CDR3 DNA: TGCGCCAGCAGACCCACGGGTACGAACACCGGGGAGCTGTTTTTT.

This clonotype was observed a handful of times. This chain connects TRBV20-1 to TRBJ1-6; D is perhaps TRBD1 (5 bases). The germline V and J ends were trimmed by 1 base and 3 bases, with 16 bases remaining between them. CDR3 length: 17 residues. From germline, CDR1 is DFQATT and CDR2 SNEGSKA (reference sequence). The CDR3 nucleotides read TGCAGTGCTAGAGTTAGGGGCACCGGCATCTATAATTCACCCCTCCACTTT. Its protein product is CSARVRGTGIYNSPLHF.

Of note for this clonotype: The junction and the germline gene differ at one end; a read error may be behind it. The chain combines TRBV30 with TRBJ2-5; 7 nucleotides match TRBD2. CDR1 is GTSNPN and CDR2 is SVGIG in the germline V gene (reference sequence). The CDR3 runs to 12 residues. CDR3 protein: CAWAWTRETRYF. The CDR3 DNA sequence: TGTGCCTGGGCCTGGACTAGGGAGACCCGGTACTTC.

This clonotype came up many times. This chain connects TRBV12-3 or TRBV12-4 to TRBJ1-5; no clear D. Between the trimmed V and J ends, which lost 6 bases and 5 bases, there was a span of 17 bases. The CDR3 consists of 15 residues. CDR3 amino acids: CASSLDGRMDQPQHF. In nucleotides, the CDR3 is TGTGCCAGCAGCCTGGACGGCAGAATGGATCAGCCCCAGCATTTT.

This clonotype was seen at least ten times. The chain carries TRBV30 and TRBJ2-7; 8 bases line up with TRBD1. With 5 bases clipped from V and 6 bases from J, the junction kept 6 bases outside the gene matches. Germline V gene lookup returns CDR1 GTSNPN and CDR2 SVGIG (reference sequence). The CDR3 runs to 12 residues. The CDR3 region is CAWGRGLSEQYF. CDR3 nucleotide sequence: TGTGCCTGGGGCAGGGGGCTGAGCGAGCAGTACTTC.

This clonotype was found many times. V is TRBV2 and J is TRBJ2-7, with 7 bases identical to TRBD2. V gave up 10 bases and J gave up 6 bases; unmatched junction bases: 9. The germline V gene encodes CDR1 SNHLY and CDR2 FYNNEI. This CDR3 spans 12 amino acids. CDR3 sequence reads: CAIPGRRSEQYF. For the CDR3, the DNA is TGTGCCATCCCCGGGAGGCGGAGCGAGCAGTACTTC.

The chain employs TRBV20-1 and TRBJ2-5; D not certain. Germline values: CDR1 DFQATT, CDR2 SNEGSKA (reference sequence). The CDR3 has 12 amino acids. The V end was cut by 3 bases, the J end by 2 bases, with 7 bases between. CDR3 DNA sequence: TGCAGTGCTAGCCCCAGTCAAGAGACCCAGTACTTC. Translation: CSASPSQETQYF.

J is TRBJ2-2 and V is TRBV6-5; the D is unclear. V shed 0 bases and J shed 0 bases, with 8 bases lying between them. The CDR3 sequence is 16 residues long. CDR1 MNHEY and CDR2 SVGAGI come from the germline V gene. The CDR3 spells CASSYSWIANTGELFF. The CDR3 coding sequence is TGTGCCAGCAGTTACTCATGGATCGCGAACACCGGGGAGCTGTTTTTT.